This TCR beta chain is from a study of blood T cell repertoires in COVID-19. Study information: Acute and convalescent COVID-19 samples came from the United States, Italy and Spain.

The CDR3 sequence is 15 residues long. In germline, CDR1 is SEHNR, CDR2 FQNEAQ (reference sequence). Between the trimmed V and J ends, which lost 5 bases and 2 bases, there was a span of 15 bases. Authors' processing steps: Estimates of nucleated cell counts were drawn from the amplification of reference gene primers. Using immunoSEQ multiplex PCR, the repertoire was profiled, and TCRdb retains in-frame clones only, with some absent. V and J calls and clone size are as listed in that table; D and trimming were resolved from the DNA. The table lists approximately 70,000 clones, under 95% of them singletons.

V gene TRBV7-9 combines with J gene TRBJ2-5; tentatively, D is TRBD2 (5 bases). The sequence came from a human donor in a cohort sampled during active COVID-19. Sequencing input: peripheral blood. CDR3 sequence reads: CASSQSGWPQETQYF. The CDR3 DNA follows: TGTGCCAGCAGCCAATCGGGGTGGCCACAAGAGACCCAGTACTTC.